Described below is a single T cell receptor (beta chain) sequence and its context. CDR3 length: 17 residues. Trimming stripped 2 bases from V and 9 bases from J, with 23 bases between. Looked up from germline, CDR1 is KGHDR and CDR2 is SFDVKD. This specimen belongs to a study of blood T cell repertoires in COVID-19. Study details: Collection of acute and convalescent COVID-19 samples took place in the United States, Italy and Spain. The cDNA or gDNA used as material had been derived from T cells, B-cell-depleted T cells, or PBMCs.

How the authors handled the data: Amplifying reference gene primers gave estimates of nucleated cell counts. Using immunoSEQ multiplex PCR, the repertoire was profiled, and TCRdb retains in-frame clones only, with some absent. That table furnishes V, J and clone size, whereas the DNA furnished D and trimming. The table has 140,000 to 150,000 clones, 81% seen once. The clonotype was recovered from a human donor with acute or convalescent COVID-19. The donor label of this sample is uncertain. Material for sequencing was peripheral blood. This sequence joins TRBV24-1 and TRBJ2-3, with D possibly TRBD1 on 6 matching bases. Here the CDR3 DNA reads TGTGCCACCAGTGATTCGGGGACAACCCTCGGAGCAGGGACGCAGTATTTT. Translated, it gives CATSDSGTTLGAGTQYF.